Below are 6 T cell receptor beta chains sequenced from a single sample in a study of T cell repertoires in cytomegalovirus infection. Their specific antigens are unknown. Using its own MiXCR run on the reads, TCRdb lists one record per CDR3 protein. The table records approximately 110,000 distinct CDR3 sequences, over 30% of them present only once. This specimen was CD8+ T cells from cultured PBMCs, taken from culture after CMV antigen stimulation. These receptors were taken from a human donor in good health (CMV status not recorded). Some clones in this sample may be carry-over from other donors' samples.

This rearrangement joins TRBV4-1 to TRBJ1-3; D call uncertain. This CDR3 has 16 amino acids. The V end lost 1 base, the J end lost 0 bases, and 10 bases lay between the germline ends. CDR1 is MGHRA and CDR2 is YSYEKL in the germline V gene. CDR3 region: CASSQAIRLSGNTIYF. The CDR3 DNA reads TGCGCCAGCAGCCAAGCAATCCGCCTCTCTGGAAACACCATATATTTT.

The sample holds a few counts of this clonotype. V and J are TRBV6-1 and TRBJ1-5; D gene uncertain. CDR1 and CDR2 (germline): MNHNS, SASEGT. The CDR3 covers 14 residues. Trimming shortened V by 2 bases and J by 3 bases, and 8 bases separated the two germline ends. The CDR3 sequence is CASSEWVVNQPQHF. CDR3 sequence (DNA): TGTGCCAGCAGTGAATGGGTGGTCAATCAGCCCCAGCATTTT.

The chain carries TRBV6-2 or TRBV6-3 and TRBJ2-7; 7 nucleotides match TRBD1. Trimming removed 5 bases from V and 8 bases from J; junction bases left unmatched: 12. Germline V CDR1 and CDR2: MNHEY, SVGEGT. This CDR3 is 14 amino acids long. The CDR3 loop reads CASSPPGQIFKQYF. The CDR3 DNA is TGTGCCAGCAGTCCGCCGGGACAGATTTTTAAGCAGTACTTC.

This CDR3 reads CASSLAAGSGAADTQYF. The CDR3 nucleotides are TGTGCCAGCAGCTTGGCAGCAGGTAGCGGGGCCGCAGATACGCAGTATTTT. The chain has TRBV5-5 and TRBJ2-3, with 8 positions matching TRBD2. CDR1 is SGHKS and CDR2 is YYEKEE in the germline V gene (reference sequence). The CDR3 is 17 amino acids. Trimming cost V 0 bases and J 4 bases; bases outside gene matches: 10.

The rearrangement joins TRBV7-6 to TRBJ1-6; D might be TRBD1 (6 bases). The V end was cut by 5 bases, the J end by 6 bases, with 14 bases between. Germline V lookup: CDR1 SGHVS, CDR2 FNYEAQ. This CDR3 contains 15 residues. In DNA, the CDR3 is TGTGCCAGCAGCCATAGCAGGACAGCTAATTCACCCCTCCACTTT. This translates into CASSHSRTANSPLHF.

In DNA form, the CDR3 reads TGTGCCAGCAGTTTTATCGGCAGTACCTACGAGCAGTACTTC. This translates into CASSFIGSTYEQYF. The J gene is TRBJ2-7, the V gene TRBV12-3 or TRBV12-4; D call uncertain. CDR3 length equals 14 residues. V lost 3 bases and J lost 2, with 11 bases in between.